These 8 T cell receptor beta chains came from one sample sequenced in a study of identical twins. TCRdb itself ran the 5' RACE reads through MiXCR, one entry per CDR3 protein. The sample shows under 300,000 distinct CDR3 sequences, 5.5% to 7.5% of them seen only once. These same data were also listed under a study on T cells expressing NK-cell markers.

The sequenced sample was CD8+ T cells sorted from blood. The receptors originated from a woman between 18 and 30 years old in good health.

The CDR3 sequence is CASSVQGIEEAFF. CDR3 bases: TGTGCCAGCAGCGTACAGGGTATTGAAGAAGCTTTCTTT. The rearrangement links TRBV11-2 to TRBJ1-1; D is possibly TRBD1 (6 bases). V dropped 5 bases and J dropped 8 bases, with 15 bases sitting between them. Germline values: CDR1 SGHAT, CDR2 FQNNGV. This CDR3 is built from 13 residues. The complete variable domain, with remaining parts taken from reference TRBV11-2 and TRBJ1-1, reads EAGVAQSPRYKIIEKRQSVAFWCNPISGHATLYWYQQILGQGPKLLIQFQNNGVVDDSQLPKDRFSAERLKGVDSTLKIQPAKLEDSAVYLCASSVQGIEEAFFGQGTRLTVV.

V gene TRBV14 combines with J gene TRBJ2-1; D remains unclear. CDR1 is SGHDN and CDR2 is FVKESK in the germline V gene. CDR3 length equals 13 residues. Between the trimmed V and J ends, which lost 2 bases and 5 bases, there was a span of 7 bases. This CDR3 reads CASSQYRNNEQFF. CDR3 coding DNA: TGTGCCAGCAGCCAATACAGAAACAATGAGCAGTTCTTC.

This clonotype came up a few times. V usage is TRBV9 and J usage is TRBJ2-1, with 9 positions matching TRBD2. The CDR3 has 16 residues. Looked up from germline, CDR1 is SGDLS and CDR2 is YYNGEE. The junction had 4 bases not matched to a gene; V was cut back by 0 bases and J by 3 bases. The CDR3 is CASSVEGRGGYNEQFF. CDR3 sequence (DNA): TGTGCCAGCAGCGTAGAGGGGCGGGGGGGCTACAATGAGCAGTTCTTC.

In this sample, this clonotype turned up many times. The chain uses TRBV4-1 and TRBJ2-6; TRBD2 might be the D (5 bases). The V end was cut by 4 bases, the J end by 1 base, with 14 bases between. The germline CDR1 and CDR2 sequences are MGHRA and YSYEKL. The CDR3 is made up of 17 amino acids. The CDR3 DNA follows: TGCGCCAGCAGCCCAGAGGGAAGGGTATCTGGGGCCAACGTCCTGACTTTC. Protein sequence: CASSPEGRVSGANVLTF.

This clonotype was picked up a small number of times. The V gene is TRBV29-1, the J gene TRBJ1-1; the D is unclear. V was clipped by 8 bases and J by 1 base, with 14 bases between them. This CDR3 spans 13 amino acids. In germline, CDR1 is SQVTM, CDR2 ANQGSEA. CDR3 DNA: TGCAGCCCCAGTGAGGCATCGAACACTGAAGCTTTCTTT. This translates into CSPSEASNTEAFF. The full variable domain, its missing parts supplied by reference TRBV29-1 and TRBJ1-1, is SAVISQKPSRDICQRGTSLTIQCQVDSQVTMMFWYRQQPGQSLTLIATANQGSEATYESGFVIDKFPISRPNLTFSTLTVSNMSPEDSSIYLCSPSEASNTEAFFGQGTRLTVV.

In this sample, this clonotype turned up many times. The chain combines TRBV12-3 or TRBV12-4 with TRBJ2-1; D unclear. The V gene lost 3 bases and the J gene lost 8 bases, with 8 bases spanning the gap. This CDR3 comprises 12 residues. Here the CDR3 reads CASSFPSDEQFF. The DNA for the CDR3 is TGTGCCAGCAGTTTCCCCAGCGATGAGCAGTTCTTC.

This clonotype was seen only a few times. The V gene is TRBV6-5, the J gene TRBJ2-5; weak D call: TRBD2 (6 bases). The length of the CDR3 is 19 residues. V lost 4 bases and J lost 5, with 29 bases in between. Germline V CDR1 and CDR2: MNHEY, SVGAGI. The CDR3 DNA follows: TGTGCCAGCAGTTCGGAAATTCCAGGGTTTAGCGGACCACGGGAGACCCAGTACTTC. Its protein product is CASSSEIPGFSGPRETQYF.

The chain carries TRBV9 and TRBJ2-1, with D hard to call. V dropped 4 bases and J dropped 3 bases, with 8 bases sitting between them. CDR1 and CDR2 (germline): SGDLS, YYNGEE. The CDR3 totals 13 residues. The CDR3 protein is CASSHPRYNEQFF. In nucleotides, the CDR3 is TGTGCCAGCAGCCACCCCCGCTACAATGAGCAGTTCTTC.